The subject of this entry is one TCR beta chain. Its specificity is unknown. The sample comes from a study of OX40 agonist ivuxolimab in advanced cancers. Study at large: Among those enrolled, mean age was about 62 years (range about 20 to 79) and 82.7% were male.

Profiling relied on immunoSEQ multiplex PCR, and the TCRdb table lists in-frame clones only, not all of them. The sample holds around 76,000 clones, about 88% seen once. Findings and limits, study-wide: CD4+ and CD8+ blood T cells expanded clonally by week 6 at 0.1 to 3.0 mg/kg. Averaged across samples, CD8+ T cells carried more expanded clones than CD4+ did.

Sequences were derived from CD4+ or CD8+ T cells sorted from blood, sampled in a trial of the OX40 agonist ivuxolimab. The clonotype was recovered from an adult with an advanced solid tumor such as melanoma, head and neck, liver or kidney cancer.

CDR3 loop: CATSLRGGPLGYTF. The CDR3 bases are TGTGCCACCTCACTGAGAGGGGGCCCACTGGGCTACACCTTC. J is TRBJ1-2 and V is TRBV19; TRBD1 agrees at 7 bases. The CDR3 runs to 14 residues. Trimming removed 10 bases from V and 8 bases from J; junction bases left unmatched: 16. The germline V gene encodes CDR1 LNHDA and CDR2 SQIVND (reference sequence).